A single sample is the source of the 3 T cell receptor beta chains below, sequenced in a study of blood T cell repertoires in COVID-19. Method: immunoSEQ multiplex PCR; TCRdb's copy keeps in-frame clones and lacks some. The table has 50,000 to 75,000 clones, 81% seen once. The sample taken for sequencing was peripheral blood. These receptors were obtained from a woman older than 75 with active or convalescent COVID-19.

V and J are TRBV7-2 and TRBJ2-5; 11 bases match TRBD2. Germline assignment: CDR1 SGHTA and CDR2 FQGNSA. This CDR3 has 16 residues. Trimming at V came to 1 base and at J to 5 bases, leaving 6 bases not matched to a gene. The CDR3 reads CASSLVSGGARETQYF. The CDR3 coding sequence is TGTGCCAGCAGCTTAGTTAGCGGGGGGGCCAGGGAGACCCAGTACTTC.

This chain joins TRBV27 and TRBJ2-5; D may be TRBD2 (6 bases). The CDR3 contains 15 residues. The germline CDR1 and CDR2 sequences are MNHEY and SMNVEV (reference sequence). The V end lost 2 bases, the J end lost 1 base, and 11 bases lay between the germline ends. The CDR3 nucleotides read TGTGCCAGCAGTTTACGGACTACCACCCAAGAGACCCAGTACTTC. Its translation is CASSLRTTTQETQYF.

This clone was detected a few times. The gene calls are TRBV7-2 and TRBJ1-5, with D possibly matching TRBD1 (5 bases). The germline CDR1 and CDR2 sequences are SGHTA and FQGNSA. With 5 bases removed from V and 4 bases from J, the gap between germline ends came to 12 bases. The CDR3 runs 14 residues. This CDR3 is CASSTGESNQPQHF. DNA of the CDR3: TGTGCCAGCAGCACAGGAGAGTCTAATCAGCCCCAGCATTTT.